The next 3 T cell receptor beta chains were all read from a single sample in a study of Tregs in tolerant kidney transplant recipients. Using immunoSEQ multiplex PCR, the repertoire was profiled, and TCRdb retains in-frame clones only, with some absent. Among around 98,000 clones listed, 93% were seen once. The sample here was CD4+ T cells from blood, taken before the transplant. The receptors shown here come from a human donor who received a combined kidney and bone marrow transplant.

This CDR3 is CASSLRVTSYNEQFF. CDR3 bases: TGTGCCAGCAGCTTGCGGGTGACCTCCTACAATGAGCAGTTCTTC. The chain links TRBV6-6 to TRBJ2-1, with D perhaps TRBD2 (5 bases). Germline CDR1 and CDR2: MNHNY and SVGAGI (reference sequence). CDR3 length: 15 amino acids. Between the trimmed V and J ends, which lost 6 bases and 0 bases, there was a span of 12 bases.

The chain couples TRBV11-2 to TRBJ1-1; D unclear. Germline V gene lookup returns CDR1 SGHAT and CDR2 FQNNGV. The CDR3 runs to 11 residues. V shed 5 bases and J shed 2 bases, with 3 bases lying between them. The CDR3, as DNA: TGTGCCAGCAGCCCTAACACTGAAGCTTTCTTT. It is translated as CASSPNTEAFF.

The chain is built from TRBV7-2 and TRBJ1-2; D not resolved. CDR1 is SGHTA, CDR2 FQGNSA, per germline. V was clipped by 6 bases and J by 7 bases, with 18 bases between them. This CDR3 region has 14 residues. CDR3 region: CASSGTPGFGGYTF. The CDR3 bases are TGTGCCAGCAGTGGAACCCCGGGATTCGGTGGCTACACCTTC.